This record concerns one TCR beta chain sequence. Which antigen it targets is not known. The input lacks base qualities; no much larger clone sits a single base away. This sample was taken from a study of radiation and T cells in renal cell carcinoma (dated by TCRdb to 2020 to 2022). In terms of the full investigation: The samples were obtained from a clinical trial, where primary renal cell carcinomas were treated with 15 Gy stereotactic body radiation therapy and then removed by nephrectomy 4 weeks afterward. TCR beta sequencing covered approximately 50 samples in total, comprising approximately 26 tumors and about 27 peripheral blood samples. A total of 4 million to 5 million unique CDR3 nucleotide sequences, encoding 2.5 million to 3 million unique CDR3 amino acid sequences, were found across all 50 or so samples. Study-wide conclusions, independent of this receptor: In blood, the top tumor clonotypes increased from baseline to 2 weeks after radiation and then shrank by 4 weeks, which suggests a temporary expansion of tumor-resident clones. Because no pretreatment tumor biopsies were available, whether clonotypes were present in the tumor at baseline could not be determined. The single-armed trial design could not address effects of radiation dose or scheduling on the TCR repertoire. Blood repertoire dynamics were not followed beyond 4 weeks after treatment.

The immunoSEQ kit was used, according to the manufacturer's recommendations, to generate TCR beta libraries from genomic DNA. Library preparation used a first multiplex PCR with proprietary primers, then a second PCR adding unique barcodes, with bead cleanups after each round. Each sample batch included a kit-provided positive control reaction and a negative control reaction. The final libraries were assessed on an Agilent 4200 TapeStation D1000 ScreenTape, pooled by volume, and quantified by qPCR. Sequencing ran on an Illumina NextSeq500 with a MidOutput 150-cycle cartridge, using 156 Read1 and 15 Index1 cycles with kit custom primers. The pooled library was loaded at roughly 1 pM, with a 20% PhiX control spiked in. On the authors' methods: Vendor-processed data were analyzed in R, with a clonotype defined as all T cells sharing the same CDR3 nucleotide sequence. In the clone abundance analyses, frequencies in each sample were normalized to that sample's 10,000 most abundant clones. Public T cell clones, averaging fewer than five per sample, were removed before analysis. A difference in abundance of at least 32-fold between compartments was used to define tumor-enriched and baseline blood-enriched clonotypes. A beta-binomial differential abundance model was applied to find clonotypes that expanded or contracted between blood time points. Tumor-blood repertoire similarity was measured with the Baroni-Urbani and Buser coefficient, and group comparisons used two-tailed Wilcoxon tests in R. TCRdb carries this immuneACCESS record with in-frame sequences only. Its versions omit some clonotypes, under half of them owing to an unresolved V gene in the studies checked, with the rest unexplained. V and J calls and clone size are as listed in that table; D and trimming were resolved from the DNA. The sample table contains about 140,000 clones; only one count was recorded for 83% of them. The ten largest clonotypes hold roughly a quarter of the sample.

Reading the label with the study, this specimen's time point is: baseline pretreatment blood. According to the study, the label for this sample's treatment or condition signals: 15 Gy SBRT to primary tumor, nephrectomy 4 weeks later. To follow tumor-enriched clonotypes, serial peripheral blood was collected from radiation-treated patients at baseline and at 2 weeks and 4 weeks after SBRT. All patients had renal cell carcinoma with clear cell pathology. The QIAamp DNA Blood Mini Kit (Qiagen) was used to prepare genomic DNA for TCR sequencing. The analyses included only samples that passed all quality control checks. Reading from cysteine to phenylalanine, the CDR3 counts 13 amino acids. Only the CDR3 DNA stays, 39 bases, in frame from base 1. Sequences MNHEY (CDR1) and SVGAGI (CDR2) are obtained from the germline V gene. Deletion took 6 bases off V and 7 bases off J, with a span of 16 bases between the germline ends.

The sequence derives from a woman aged 45-59 years with renal cell carcinoma. The sequence is built from TRBV6-5 and TRBJ2-7, with a tentative D gene TRBD1 over 6 matching bases. Specimen: blood, collected from a patient whose treatment included radiotherapy and nephrectomy. The DNA reads as follows: TGTGCCAGCAGAACGACAGGAGGTGGAGAGCAGTACTTC. It is translated as CASRTTGGGEQYF.